This is a list of T cell receptor beta chains from one sample in a study of blood T cell repertoires in COVID-19. The repertoire was sequenced with immunoSEQ multiplex PCR; TCRdb's copy has only in-frame clones and lacks some. The sample carries 490,000 or so clones, about 85% recorded once. Sample: PBMCs or T cells enriched from blood (not recorded which). All receptors derive from a woman aged 60-75 years who had recovered from COVID-19. The CDR3 runs from the conserved cysteine through the conserved F or W. A D gene is named only where the DNA matches it firmly. The size entry is marked missing in some rows and otherwise reads once, few, many or a size class.

j_gene,d_gene,abundance,v_gene,CDR3aa,CDR3nt
TRBJ1-1,NA,NA,TRBV5-4,CASSLFGGDTEAFF,TGTGCCAGCAGCTTGTTCGGGGGGGACACTGAAGCTTTCTTT
TRBJ1-6,NA,NA,TRBV27,CASSLWPNSPLHF,TGTGCCAGCAGTTTATGGCCCAATTCACCCCTCCACTTT
TRBJ1-6,TRBD1,NA,TRBV5-1,CASSFLTGENSPLHF,TGCGCCAGCAGCTTCTTGACAGGGGAAAATTCACCCCTCCACTTT
TRBJ2-2,NA,few,TRBV7-8,CASSPIGGANTGELFF,TGTGCCAGCAGCCCAATAGGCGGCGCGAACACCGGGGAGCTGTTTTTT
TRBJ1-2,NA,NA,TRBV3-1/TRBV3-2,CASSLRIGVNYGYTF,TGTGCCAGCAGCCTCCGAATAGGGGTAAACTATGGCTACACCTTC
TRBJ1-1,NA,NA,TRBV10-2,CASSPDLNTEAFF,TGCGCCAGCAGTCCAGATTTGAACACTGAAGCTTTCTTT
TRBJ2-7,NA,NA,TRBV6-5,CASSNGQGNFYEQYF,TGTGCCAGCAGCAACGGACAAGGAAATTTCTACGAGCAGTACTTC
TRBJ1-2,TRBD1,NA,TRBV12-5,CASGLVPIRDRGSDGYTF,TGTGCTAGTGGTTTGGTCCCAATCCGGGACAGGGGTTCTGATGGCTACACCTTC
TRBJ1-1,NA,NA,TRBV5-1,CASSLERGYTEAFF,TGCGCCAGCAGCTTGGAGCGGGGGTACACTGAAGCTTTCTTT
TRBJ2-5,TRBD2,NA,TRBV4-2,CASSQEGGLAQETQYF,TGTGCCAGCAGCCAAGAAGGCGGACTAGCCCAAGAGACCCAGTACTTC
TRBJ2-1,NA,NA,TRBV10-2,CASLRGGTYNEQFF,TGCGCCAGCTTAAGGGGGGGGACCTACAATGAGCAGTTCTTC
TRBJ2-2,NA,NA,TRBV6-5,CASSYPGPGELFF,TGTGCCAGCAGTTACCCTGGGCCCGGGGAGCTGTTTTTT
TRBJ1-4,NA,NA,TRBV7-2,CASSSGQLTTNEKLFF,TGTGCCAGCAGCTCAGGACAGTTGACAACTAATGAAAAACTGTTTTTT
TRBJ2-3,NA,once,TRBV5-1,CASSLGQSTDTQYF,TGCGCCAGCAGCCTCGGACAGAGCACAGATACGCAGTATTTT
TRBJ1-3,TRBD1,NA,TRBV7-9,CASSLNIGQGSGNTIYF,TGTGCCAGCAGCTTAAACATAGGACAGGGGTCTGGAAACACCATATATTTT
TRBJ2-2,NA,once,TRBV7-2,CASSLVSVPAYTGELFF,TGTGCCAGCAGCTTAGTGAGTGTTCCCGCTTACACCGGGGAGCTGTTTTTT
TRBJ2-3,TRBD2,NA,TRBV18,CASTTTSGARGTDTQYF,TGTGCCAGCACCACGACTAGCGGGGCGAGGGGAACAGATACGCAGTATTTT
TRBJ2-5,TRBD1,NA,TRBV11-3,CASSLGGGTGGQETQYF,TGTGCCAGCAGCTTAGGTGGCGGGACAGGGGGCCAAGAGACCCAGTACTTC
TRBJ1-5,NA,NA,TRBV6-6,CASSYSPGGNQPQHF,TGTGCCAGCAGTTACTCGCCAGGGGGCAATCAGCCCCAGCATTTT
TRBJ2-3,TRBD1,NA,TRBV9,CASSAWTGESDTQYF,TGTGCCAGCAGCGCTTGGACAGGGGAGTCAGATACGCAGTATTTT
TRBJ2-7,TRBD1,NA,TRBV7-8,CASSLARLQGTAIYEQYF,TGTGCCAGCAGCTTAGCCCGACTACAGGGGACAGCAATCTACGAGCAGTACTTC
TRBJ1-1,TRBD1,NA,TRBV5-1,CASRVGGETEAFF,TGCGCCAGCAGGGTAGGGGGCGAGACTGAAGCTTTCTTT
TRBJ1-1,NA,NA,TRBV15,CATSRVTGINTEAFF,TGTGCCACCAGCAGAGTGACAGGTATCAACACTGAAGCTTTCTTT
TRBJ2-1,TRBD2,once,TRBV9,CASSRRGSGGKSNEQFF,TGTGCCAGCAGCCGCCGGGGTAGCGGGGGGAAAAGCAATGAGCAGTTCTTC
TRBJ2-2,NA,NA,TRBV11-2,CASSLEAVYTGELFF,TGTGCCAGCAGCTTAGAGGCAGTTTACACCGGGGAGCTGTTTTTT
TRBJ2-7,TRBD2,NA,TRBV18,CASSEGGEQYF,TGTGCCAGCTCAGAGGGAGGGGAGCAGTACTTC
TRBJ1-1,NA,NA,TRBV11-2,CASTGVRGRGAFF,TGTGCCAGCACAGGGGTAAGGGGCCGCGGGGCTTTCTTT
TRBJ1-3,NA,NA,TRBV29-1,CSVPRKEDSGNTIYF,TGCAGCGTACCGAGGAAGGAGGACTCTGGAAACACCATATATTTT
TRBJ1-4,NA,NA,TRBV2,CASRIIAGNEKLFF,TGTGCCAGCAGGATAATAGCGGGTAATGAAAAACTGTTTTTT
TRBJ1-1,NA,NA,TRBV5-1,CASSPETGNTEAFF,TGCGCCAGCAGCCCCGAGACTGGGAACACTGAAGCTTTCTTT
TRBJ1-2,NA,NA,TRBV3-1/TRBV3-2,CASSQGRGNYGYTF,TGTGCCAGCAGCCAAGGGAGGGGCAACTATGGCTACACCTTC
TRBJ1-1,NA,NA,TRBV30,CAWKLTGLNTEAFF,TGTGCCTGGAAACTTACAGGGCTGAACACTGAAGCTTTCTTT
TRBJ1-2,NA,NA,TRBV9,CASSRFGEGPGGYTF,TGTGCCAGCAGTCGATTCGGGGAGGGACCAGGTGGCTACACCTTC
TRBJ1-6,NA,NA,TRBV5-1,CASSPAGGGSLSPLHF,TGCGCCAGCAGCCCCGCTGGGGGAGGGTCCCTATCACCCCTCCACTTT
TRBJ1-5,TRBD1,NA,TRBV27,CASTPVGQGAFNQPQHF,TGTGCCAGCACCCCAGTCGGGCAGGGGGCCTTCAATCAGCCCCAGCATTTT